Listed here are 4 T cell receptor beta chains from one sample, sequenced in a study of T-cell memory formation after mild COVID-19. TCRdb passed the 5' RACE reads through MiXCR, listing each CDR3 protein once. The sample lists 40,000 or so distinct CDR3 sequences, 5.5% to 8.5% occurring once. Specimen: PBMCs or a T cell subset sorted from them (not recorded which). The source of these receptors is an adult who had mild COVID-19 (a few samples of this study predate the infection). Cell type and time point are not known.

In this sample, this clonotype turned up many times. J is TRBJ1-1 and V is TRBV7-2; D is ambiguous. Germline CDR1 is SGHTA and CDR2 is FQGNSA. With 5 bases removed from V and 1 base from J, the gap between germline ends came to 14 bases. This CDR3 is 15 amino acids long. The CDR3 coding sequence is TGTGCCAGCAGCCCGGAAGGACTCGGGAACACTGAAGCTTTCTTT. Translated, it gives CASSPEGLGNTEAFF.

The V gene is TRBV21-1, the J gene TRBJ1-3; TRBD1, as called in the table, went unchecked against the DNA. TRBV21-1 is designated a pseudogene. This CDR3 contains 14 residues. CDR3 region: CASPDRGSGNTIYF. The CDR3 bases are TGTGCCAGTCCCGACAGGGGCTCTGGAAACACCATATATTTT.

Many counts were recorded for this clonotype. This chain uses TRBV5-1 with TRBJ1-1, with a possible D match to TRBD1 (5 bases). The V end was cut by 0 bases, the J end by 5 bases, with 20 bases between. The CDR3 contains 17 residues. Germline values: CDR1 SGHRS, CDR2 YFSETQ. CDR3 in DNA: TGCGCCAGCAGCTTGGGGTCTGGGGGACGGTGGTTAACTGAAGCTTTCTTT. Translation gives CASSLGSGGRWLTEAFF.

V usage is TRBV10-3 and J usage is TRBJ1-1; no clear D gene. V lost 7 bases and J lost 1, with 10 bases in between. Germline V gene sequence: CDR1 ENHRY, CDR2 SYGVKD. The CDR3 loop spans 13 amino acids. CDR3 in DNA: TGTGCCATCACCGACGGGCAGAACACTGAAGCTTTCTTT. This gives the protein CAITDGQNTEAFF.